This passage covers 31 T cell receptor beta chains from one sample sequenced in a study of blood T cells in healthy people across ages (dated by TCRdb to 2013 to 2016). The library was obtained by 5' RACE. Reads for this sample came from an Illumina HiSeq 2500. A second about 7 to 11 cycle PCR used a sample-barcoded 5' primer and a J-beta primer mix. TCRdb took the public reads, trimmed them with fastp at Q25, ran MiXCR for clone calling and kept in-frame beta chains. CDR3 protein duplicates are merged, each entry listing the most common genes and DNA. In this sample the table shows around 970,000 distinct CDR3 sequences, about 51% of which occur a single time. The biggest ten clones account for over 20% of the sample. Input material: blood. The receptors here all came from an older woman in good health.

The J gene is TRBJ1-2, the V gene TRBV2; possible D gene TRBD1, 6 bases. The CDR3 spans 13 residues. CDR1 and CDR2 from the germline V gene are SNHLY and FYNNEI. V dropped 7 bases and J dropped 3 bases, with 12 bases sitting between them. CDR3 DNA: TGTGCCAGCACGACACAGGGTTACTATGGCTACACCTTC. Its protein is CASTTQGYYGYTF.

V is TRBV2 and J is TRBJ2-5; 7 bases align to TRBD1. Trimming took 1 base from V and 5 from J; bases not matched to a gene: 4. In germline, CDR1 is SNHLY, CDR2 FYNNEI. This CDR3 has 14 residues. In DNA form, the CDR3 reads TGTGCCAGCAGTGAAGACAGGGGAACCGAGACCCAGTACTTC. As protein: CASSEDRGTETQYF.

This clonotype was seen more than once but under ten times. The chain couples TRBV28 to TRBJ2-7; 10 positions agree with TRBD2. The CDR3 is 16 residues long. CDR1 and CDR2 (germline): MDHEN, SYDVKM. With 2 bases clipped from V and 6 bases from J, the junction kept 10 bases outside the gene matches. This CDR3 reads CASSLESASGSGEQYF. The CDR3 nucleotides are TGTGCCAGCAGTTTAGAGTCGGCTAGCGGGAGTGGCGAGCAGTACTTC.

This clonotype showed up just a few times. For the CDR3, the DNA is TGCAGTGCTAGACCCCGGACTAGCGGGAATGACGAGCAGTACTTC. It yields the protein CSARPRTSGNDEQYF. This chain joins TRBV20-1 and TRBJ2-7, with TRBD2 matching over 12 bases. Trimming at V came to 2 bases and at J to 5 bases, leaving 7 bases not matched to a gene. The CDR3 covers 15 residues. CDR1 is DFQATT and CDR2 is SNEGSKA in the germline V gene (reference sequence).

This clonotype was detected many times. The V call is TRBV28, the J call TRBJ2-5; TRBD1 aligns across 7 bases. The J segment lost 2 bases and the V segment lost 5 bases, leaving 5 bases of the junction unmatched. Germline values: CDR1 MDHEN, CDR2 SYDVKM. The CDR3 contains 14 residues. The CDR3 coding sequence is TGTGCCAGCAGTGGGGACAGACCGCAAGAGACCCAGTACTTC. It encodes CASSGDRPQETQYF.

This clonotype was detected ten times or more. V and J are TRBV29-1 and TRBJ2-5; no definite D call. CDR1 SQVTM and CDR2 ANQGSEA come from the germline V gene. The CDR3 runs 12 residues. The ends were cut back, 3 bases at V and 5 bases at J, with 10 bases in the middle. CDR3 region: CSVESIPETQYF. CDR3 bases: TGCAGCGTTGAGTCCATTCCCGAGACCCAGTACTTC.

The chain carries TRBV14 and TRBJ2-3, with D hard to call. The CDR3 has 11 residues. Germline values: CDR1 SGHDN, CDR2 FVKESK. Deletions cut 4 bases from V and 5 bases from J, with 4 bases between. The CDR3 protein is CASSRQDTQYF. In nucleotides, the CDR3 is TGTGCCAGCAGCCGGCAAGATACGCAGTATTTT.

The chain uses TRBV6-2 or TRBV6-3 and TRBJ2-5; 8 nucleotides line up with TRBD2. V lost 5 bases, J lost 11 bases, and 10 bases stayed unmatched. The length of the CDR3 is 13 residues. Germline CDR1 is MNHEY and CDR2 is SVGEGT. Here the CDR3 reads CASSTGTRIWQYF. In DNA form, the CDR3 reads TGTGCCAGCAGTACCGGGACTAGGATCTGGCAGTACTTC.

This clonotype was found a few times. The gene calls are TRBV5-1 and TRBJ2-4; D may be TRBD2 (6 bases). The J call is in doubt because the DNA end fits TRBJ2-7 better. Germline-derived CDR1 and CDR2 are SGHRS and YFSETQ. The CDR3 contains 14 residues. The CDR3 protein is CASSDDGGVYEQYF. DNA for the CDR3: TGCGCCAGCAGCGACGACGGAGGGGTTTACGAGCAGTACTTC.

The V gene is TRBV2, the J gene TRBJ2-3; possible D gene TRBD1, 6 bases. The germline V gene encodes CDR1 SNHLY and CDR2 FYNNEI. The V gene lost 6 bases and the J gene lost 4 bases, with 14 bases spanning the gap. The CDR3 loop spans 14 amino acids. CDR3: CASSVTGYPDTQYF. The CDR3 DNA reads TGTGCCAGCAGCGTTACAGGGTATCCAGATACGCAGTATTTT.

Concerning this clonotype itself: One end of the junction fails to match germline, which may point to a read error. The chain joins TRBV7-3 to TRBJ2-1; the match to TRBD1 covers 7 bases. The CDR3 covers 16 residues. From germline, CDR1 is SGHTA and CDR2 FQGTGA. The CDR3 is CASSLIRGGGQNEQFF. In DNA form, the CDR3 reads TGCGCCAGCAGCTTAATCCGAGGGGGCGGTCAAAATGAGCAGTTCTTC. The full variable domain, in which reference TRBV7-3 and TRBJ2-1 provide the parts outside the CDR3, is GAGVSQTPSNKVTEKGKYVELRCDPISGHTALYWYRQSLGQGPEFLIYFQGTGAADDSGLPNDRFFAVRPEGSVSTLKIQRTERGDSAVYLCASSLIRGGGQNEQFFGPGTRLTVL.

The CDR3 region has the DNA TGTGCCAGCAGTTTATATTGGCGTCGGGGCCGCAATCAGCCCCAGCATTTT. Translated: CASSLYWRRGRNQPQHF. The genes are TRBV28 and TRBJ1-5; weak D call: TRBD1 (5 bases). Per the germline V gene, CDR1 is MDHEN and CDR2 is SYDVKM. The ends were cut back, 1 base at V and 2 bases at J, with 15 bases in the middle. The CDR3 has 17 residues.

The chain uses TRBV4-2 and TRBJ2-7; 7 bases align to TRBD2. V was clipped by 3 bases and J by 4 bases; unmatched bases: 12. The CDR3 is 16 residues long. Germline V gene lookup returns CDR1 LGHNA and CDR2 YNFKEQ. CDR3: CASSQASSGPIYEQYF. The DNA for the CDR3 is TGTGCCAGCAGCCAGGCCTCTAGCGGCCCGATTTACGAGCAGTACTTC.

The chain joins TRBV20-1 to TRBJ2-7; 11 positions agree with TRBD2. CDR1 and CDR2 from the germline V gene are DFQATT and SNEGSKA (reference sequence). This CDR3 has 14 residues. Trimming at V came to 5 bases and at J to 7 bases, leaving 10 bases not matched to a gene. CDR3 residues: CSAATTSGTGEQYF. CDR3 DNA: TGCAGTGCTGCCACGACTAGCGGGACGGGTGAGCAGTACTTC.

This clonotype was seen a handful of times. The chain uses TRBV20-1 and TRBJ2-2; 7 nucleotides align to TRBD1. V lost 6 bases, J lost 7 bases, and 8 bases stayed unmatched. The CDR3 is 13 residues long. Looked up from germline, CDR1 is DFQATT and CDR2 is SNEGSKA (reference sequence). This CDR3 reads CSARDSWGGELFF. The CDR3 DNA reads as TGCAGTGCAAGGGACAGTTGGGGCGGGGAGCTGTTTTTT.

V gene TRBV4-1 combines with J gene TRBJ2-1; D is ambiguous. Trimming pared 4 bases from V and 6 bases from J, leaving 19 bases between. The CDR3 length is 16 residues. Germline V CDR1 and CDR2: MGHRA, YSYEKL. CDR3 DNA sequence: TGCGCCAGCAGCCGGTTGTGGGGTGGAAATGGCAATGAGCAGTTCTTC. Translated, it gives CASSRLWGGNGNEQFF.

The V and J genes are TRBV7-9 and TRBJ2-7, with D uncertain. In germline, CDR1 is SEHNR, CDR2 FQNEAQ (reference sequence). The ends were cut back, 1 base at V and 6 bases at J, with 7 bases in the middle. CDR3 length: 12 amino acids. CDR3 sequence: CASSLVLSEQYF. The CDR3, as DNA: TGTGCCAGCAGCTTAGTACTCTCCGAGCAGTACTTC.

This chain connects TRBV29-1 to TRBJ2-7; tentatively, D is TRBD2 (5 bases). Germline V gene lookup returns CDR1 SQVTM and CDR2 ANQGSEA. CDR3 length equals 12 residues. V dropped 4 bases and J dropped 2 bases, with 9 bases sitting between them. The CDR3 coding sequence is TGCAGCGTTGGGTACGGGACCTACGAGCAGTACTTC. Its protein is CSVGYGTYEQYF.

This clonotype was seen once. CDR3 sequence reads: CAVAAGDTQYF. Here the CDR3 DNA reads TGTGCCGTGGCGGCAGGAGATACGCAGTATTTT. The chain joins TRBV6-5 to TRBJ2-3; D is ambiguous. This CDR3 has 11 amino acids. Germline V gives CDR1 MNHEY, CDR2 SVGAGI. The ends were cut back, 11 bases at V and 5 bases at J, with 11 bases in the middle.

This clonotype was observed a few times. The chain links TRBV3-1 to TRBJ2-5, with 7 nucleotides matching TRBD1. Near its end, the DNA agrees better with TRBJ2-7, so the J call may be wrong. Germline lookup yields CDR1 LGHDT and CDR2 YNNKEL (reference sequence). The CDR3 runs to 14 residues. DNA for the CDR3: TGTGCCAGCAGCCAAGAACAGGGGCCTGACGAGCAGTACTTC. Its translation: CASSQEQGPDEQYF.

The CDR3: CASSQDLTLSHGYTF. Here the CDR3 DNA reads TGTGCCAGCAGCCAAGATCTAACACTTTCTCATGGCTACACCTTC. The chain is built from TRBV14 and TRBJ1-2; D is undetermined. V lost 0 bases to trimming and J lost 6 bases, with 14 bases between them. Germline V gene lookup returns CDR1 SGHDN and CDR2 FVKESK. This CDR3 comprises 15 residues.

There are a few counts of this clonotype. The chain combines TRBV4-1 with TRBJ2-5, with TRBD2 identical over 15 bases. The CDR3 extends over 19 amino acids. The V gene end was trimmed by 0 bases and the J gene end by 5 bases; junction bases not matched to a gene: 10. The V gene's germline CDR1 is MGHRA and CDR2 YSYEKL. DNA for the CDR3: TGCGCCAGCAGCCAAGATCCAGGGACTAGCGGGAGGCCAGGCGAGACCCAGTACTTC. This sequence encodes CASSQDPGTSGRPGETQYF.

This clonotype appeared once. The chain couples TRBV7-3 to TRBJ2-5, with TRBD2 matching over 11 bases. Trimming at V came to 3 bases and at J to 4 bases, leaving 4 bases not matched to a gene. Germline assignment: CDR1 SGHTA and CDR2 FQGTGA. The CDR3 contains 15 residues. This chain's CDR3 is CASSFTSGGAETQYF. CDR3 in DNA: TGTGCCAGCAGCTTTACTAGCGGGGGTGCAGAGACCCAGTACTTC.

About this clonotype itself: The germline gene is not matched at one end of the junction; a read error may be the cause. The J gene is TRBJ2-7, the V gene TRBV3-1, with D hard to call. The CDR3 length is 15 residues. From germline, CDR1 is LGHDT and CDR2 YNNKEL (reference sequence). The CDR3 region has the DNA TGTGCCAGTAGCCAAGATACCCACAGATTCTACGAGCAGTACTTC. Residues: CASSQDTHRFYEQYF.

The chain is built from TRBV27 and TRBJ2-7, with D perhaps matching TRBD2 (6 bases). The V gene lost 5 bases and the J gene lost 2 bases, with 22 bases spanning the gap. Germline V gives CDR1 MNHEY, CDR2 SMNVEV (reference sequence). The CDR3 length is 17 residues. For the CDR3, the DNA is TGTGCCAGCAGTGACCTCCCTCCGCCGGGAGTAGCCTACGAGCAGTACTTC. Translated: CASSDLPPPGVAYEQYF.

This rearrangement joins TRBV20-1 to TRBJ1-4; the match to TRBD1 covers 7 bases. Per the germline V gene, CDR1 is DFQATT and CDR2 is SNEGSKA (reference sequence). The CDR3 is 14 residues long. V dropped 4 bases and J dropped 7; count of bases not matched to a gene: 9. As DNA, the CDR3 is TGCAGTGCTACCCCGACAGGGTGGGGTGAAAAACTGTTTTTT. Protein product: CSATPTGWGEKLFF.

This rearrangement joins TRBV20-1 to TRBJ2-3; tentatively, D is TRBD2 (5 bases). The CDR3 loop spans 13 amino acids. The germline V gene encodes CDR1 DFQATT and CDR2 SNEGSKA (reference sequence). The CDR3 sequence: CSVAGSPTDTQYF. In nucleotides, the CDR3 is TGCAGCGTTGCTGGGAGCCCAACAGATACGCAGTATTTT.

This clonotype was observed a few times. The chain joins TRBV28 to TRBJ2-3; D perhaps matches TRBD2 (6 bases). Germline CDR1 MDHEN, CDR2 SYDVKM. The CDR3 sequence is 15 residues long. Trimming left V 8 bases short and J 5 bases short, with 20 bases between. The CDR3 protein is CASHGFGVGGDTQYF. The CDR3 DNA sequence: TGTGCCAGCCATGGATTCGGGGTCGGGGGAGATACGCAGTATTTT.

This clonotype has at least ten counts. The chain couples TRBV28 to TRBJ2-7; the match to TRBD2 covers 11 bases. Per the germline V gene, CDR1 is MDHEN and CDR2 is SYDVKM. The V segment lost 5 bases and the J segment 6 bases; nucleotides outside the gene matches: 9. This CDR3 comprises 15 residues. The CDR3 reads CASSIAGGPSLEQYF. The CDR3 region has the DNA TGTGCCAGCAGTATAGCGGGAGGGCCTTCCCTCGAGCAGTACTTC.

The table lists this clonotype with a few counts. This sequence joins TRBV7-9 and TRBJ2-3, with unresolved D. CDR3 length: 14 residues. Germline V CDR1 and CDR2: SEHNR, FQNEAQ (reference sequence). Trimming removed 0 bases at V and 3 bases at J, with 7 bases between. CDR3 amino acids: CASSLAMRTDTQYF. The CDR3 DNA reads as TGTGCCAGCAGCTTAGCGATGAGAACAGATACGCAGTATTTT. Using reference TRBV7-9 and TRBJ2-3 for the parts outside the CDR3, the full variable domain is DTGVSQNPRHKITKRGQNVTFRCDPISEHNRLYWYRQTLGQGPEFLTYFQNEAQLEKSRLLSDRFSAERPKGSFSTLEIQRTEQGDSAMYLCASSLAMRTDTQYFGPGTRLTVL.

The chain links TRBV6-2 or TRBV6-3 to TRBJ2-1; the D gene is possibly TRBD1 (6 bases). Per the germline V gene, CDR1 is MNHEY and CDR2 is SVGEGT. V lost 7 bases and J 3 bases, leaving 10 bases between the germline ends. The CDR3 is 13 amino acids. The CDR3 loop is CASTDRFYNEQFF. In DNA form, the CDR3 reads TGTGCCAGCACCGACAGGTTCTACAATGAGCAGTTCTTC.